This record looks at one T cell receptor beta chain sequence and its context. Its binding antigen is unknown. No much larger clone exists at a distance of one base, and base qualities are not known. Using the deep immunoSEQ assay, multiplex PCR amplified TCR CDR3 regions from genomic DNA. Extracted genomic DNA from each cell subset was distributed evenly across all wells of several immunoSEQ 96-well plates, and each plate was treated as a replicate. For sorted subsets, each replicate PCR was loaded with about 0.2 ug genomic DNA, equivalent to 30,000 or so T cell genomes. Purified libraries were quantified with a Qubit 3.0 fluorometer, sized on a Bioanalyzer 2100, and re-quantified with the KAPA Library Quantification kit. Every immunoSEQ 96-well plate was sequenced on a dedicated single-read 150-cycle Illumina NextSeq 550 flow cell. On the study's bioinformatics: Because only junctional sequences without quality scores were contained in the immunoSEQ output, filtering matching that applied to full-length reads could not be performed. To assign V/J genes and CDR3, sequences were annotated using PyIR, a Python wrapper for IgBLAST v1.9, with IMGT germline references. Reads were filtered out if the reads had weak V/J assignments (E-value above 1e-6), no CDR3, stop codons, out-of-frame junctions, or ambiguous translated residues. V3J clonotypes were defined as sequences sharing the same inferred V gene, J gene, and CDR3 amino acid sequence. Percentage overlap between repertoires was calculated by dividing the number of shared unique clonotypes by the size of the smaller repertoire. RTK rarefaction, the Chao1 estimator, and Recon v2.1 estimates of unobserved clonotypes were used to assess repertoire richness. Generation probabilities were computed with OLGA for all TCRbeta clonotypes obtained by the gDNA method from a few donors. Not all clones reach the TCRdb copy of this immuneACCESS table, which keeps in-frame sequences only. Checked studies attribute under half of the gap to unresolved V genes and leave the rest unexplained. V, J and clone size were drawn from that table, and D and trimming were deduced from the DNA. The sample yields 2 million to 2.5 million clones; approximately 95% were counted once. The ten largest account for 0.39% of the sample.

Donors were healthy HIV-negative adults with no recently reported acute infections or vaccinations. Every donor was a Caucasian adult living in Nashville, Tennessee, USA. CD4+ T cells were enriched by magnetic negative selection; naive cells were then positively selected on CD45RA, and the negative fraction formed the memory subset. After blood collection by leukapheresis, PBMCs were isolated using Ficoll-Histopaque density gradient centrifugation and then cryopreserved in the vapor phase of liquid nitrogen. Analytical flow cytometry was used to check the purity and quantity of each magnetically sorted T cell population. Genomic DNA was isolated from every sorted fraction and measured by UV absorbance on a Nanodrop 2000c. Based on the germline V gene, the CDR1 and CDR2 sequences are SGHTA and FQGNSA. The germline V end is reduced by 5 bases and the J end by 5 bases; junction bases left unmatched: 6. The cysteine opens and the phenylalanine closes a CDR3 of 15 amino acids. The only DNA kept is the CDR3, 45 bases in frame from the first base.

This sample is part of a study of shared clonotypes between healthy human individuals (dated by TCRdb to about 2020). Context from the whole study: Two women and a few men aged 18 to 49 years were included in the cohort. Between about 0.94 and 10 billion PBMCs per donor were obtained by leukapheresis. To estimate repertoire size and how much clonotypes are shared between individuals, the study performed deep sequencing of blood TCR repertoires from five healthy adults. To increase sequencing depth and limit assay-specific biases, different laboratories used diverse techniques to prepare libraries and sequence TCR repertoires. For each donor, CD4 naive and CD4 memory were each run on three plates, CD8 naive on two plates, and CD8 memory on one plate.

General study outcomes and caveats: Pairwise subsampling led to the expectation that sequencing depth would affect the degree of clonotype sharing among donors. Sampling was restricted to blood, and TCR repertoires in tissues likely differ from the TCR repertoires found in blood. Even with the large sequencing depth, rarefaction of the sorted-subset datasets indicated that sequencing was incomplete. Across a few donors, roughly 5.1% of naive CD4, approximately 3.6% of naive CD8, 2.3% of memory CD4, and about 0.4% of memory CD8 clonotypes were shared. The genetic and exposure-history diversity represented was limited by the small number of donors. Higher generation probabilities were observed for clonotypes shared by all four sorted-subset donors than for non-shared clonotypes. Larger estimated clonotype richness was generally found for naive subsets than for memory subsets.

The sequence is built from TRBV7-2 and TRBJ2-1; 10 bases in between match TRBD2. The receptor was isolated from a man aged 18 to 30 in good health. Some clones in this sample may be carry-over from other donors' samples. Sample: naive CD4+ T cells from PBMCs. Sample cell subset or site, as interpreted from the label and publication: CD45RA+ positively selected. CDR3 protein: CASSLLGLADNEQFF. The DNA sequence is given as TGTGCCAGCAGCCTCCTTGGACTAGCGGACAATGAGCAGTTCTTC.